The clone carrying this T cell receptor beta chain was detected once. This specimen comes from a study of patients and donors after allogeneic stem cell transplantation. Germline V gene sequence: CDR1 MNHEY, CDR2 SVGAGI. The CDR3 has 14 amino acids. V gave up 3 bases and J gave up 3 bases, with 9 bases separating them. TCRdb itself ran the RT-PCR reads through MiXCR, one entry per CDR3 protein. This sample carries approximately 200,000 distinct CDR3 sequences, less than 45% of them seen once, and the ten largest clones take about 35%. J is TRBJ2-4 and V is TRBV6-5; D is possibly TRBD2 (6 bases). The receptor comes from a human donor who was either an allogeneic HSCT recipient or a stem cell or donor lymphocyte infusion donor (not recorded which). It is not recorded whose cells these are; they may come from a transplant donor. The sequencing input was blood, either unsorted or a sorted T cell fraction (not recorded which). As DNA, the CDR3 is TGTGCCAGCAGTTATGGGCGGGACAAAAACATTCAGTACTTC. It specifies CASSYGRDKNIQYF.